This entry features one T cell receptor (beta chain) sequence. This specimen belongs to a study of identical twins. The cDNA had a unique molecular identifier and a template-switch universal primer site. TCRdb reanalysed the 5' RACE reads using MiXCR and keeps one entry per CDR3 protein. Seen here are some 460,000 distinct CDR3 sequences, 12% to 15% observed once, and the top ten hold around 0.48%. Trimming removed 8 bases at V and 1 base at J, with 15 bases between. In germline, CDR1 is MNHEY, CDR2 SVGEGT. The length of the CDR3 is 15 residues. The sample also formed part of further work on yellow fever vaccine responses in identical twins.

This receptor was identified in a woman between 18 and 30 years old in good health. This chain joins TRBV6-2 or TRBV6-3 and TRBJ1-3; possible D gene TRBD1, 5 bases. The specimen was CD4+ T cells sorted from blood. The DNA for the CDR3 is TGTGCCAGCGGCCGGGACTTACGATCTGGAAACACCATATATTTT. This sequence encodes CASGRDLRSGNTIYF.